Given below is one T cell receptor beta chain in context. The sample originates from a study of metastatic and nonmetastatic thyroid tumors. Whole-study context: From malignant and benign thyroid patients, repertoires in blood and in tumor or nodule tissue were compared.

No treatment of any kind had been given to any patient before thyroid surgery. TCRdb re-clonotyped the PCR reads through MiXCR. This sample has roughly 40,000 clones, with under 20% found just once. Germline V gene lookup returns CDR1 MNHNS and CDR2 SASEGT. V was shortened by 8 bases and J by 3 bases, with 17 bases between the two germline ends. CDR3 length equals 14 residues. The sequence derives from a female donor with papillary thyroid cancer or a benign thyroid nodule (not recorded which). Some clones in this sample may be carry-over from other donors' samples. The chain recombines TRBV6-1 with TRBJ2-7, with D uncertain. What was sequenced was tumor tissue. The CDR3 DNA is TGTGCCAGCGCCGAAACCCAAGGAATCTACGAGCAGTACTTC. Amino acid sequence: CASAETQGIYEQYF.